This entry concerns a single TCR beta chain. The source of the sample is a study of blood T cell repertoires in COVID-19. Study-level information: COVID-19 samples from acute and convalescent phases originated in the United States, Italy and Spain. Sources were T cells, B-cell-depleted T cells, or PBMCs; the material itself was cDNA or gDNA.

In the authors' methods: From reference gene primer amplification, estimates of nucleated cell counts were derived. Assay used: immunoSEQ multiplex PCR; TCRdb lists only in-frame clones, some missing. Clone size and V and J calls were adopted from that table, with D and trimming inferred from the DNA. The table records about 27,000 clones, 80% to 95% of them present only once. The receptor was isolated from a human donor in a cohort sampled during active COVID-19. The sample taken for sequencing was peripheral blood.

The CDR3 bases are TGTGCCAGCAGCTTAGGGGGCGGCGACATTGAAGCTTTCTTT. Protein product: CASSLGGGDIEAFF. The V gene is TRBV7-9, the J gene TRBJ1-1, with D tentatively TRBD1 (5 bases). V shed 1 base and J shed 7 bases, with 13 bases lying between them. The CDR3 totals 14 residues. The V gene's germline CDR1 is SEHNR and CDR2 FQNEAQ (reference sequence).